A single sample gave rise to the 11 T cell receptor beta chains below, sequenced in a study of cytomegalovirus exposure and HLA in healthy donors. The PCR ran on 60 Vbeta and 13 Jbeta primers. The protocol was immunoSEQ multiplex PCR, while the TCRdb copy is restricted to in-frame clones and leaves out a portion. The sample lists over 200,000 clones, about 85% occurring once. Material for sequencing was PBMCs. These receptor sequences come from a human donor in good health.

The gene calls are TRBV27 and TRBJ2-5; D is possibly TRBD1 (7 bases). This CDR3 contains 17 residues. Germline CDR1 MNHEY, CDR2 SMNVEV (reference sequence). The V gene lost 3 bases and the J gene lost 5 bases, with 22 bases spanning the gap. CDR3 in amino acids: CASSFTRDTRGRETQYF. CDR3 in DNA: TGTGCCAGCAGTTTCACGCGGGACACGAGGGGGCGGGAGACCCAGTACTTC.

The genes are TRBV19 and TRBJ2-7; 8 bases agree with TRBD2. The CDR3 extends over 15 amino acids. The trim removed 1 base at V and 3 bases at J, leaving 5 bases unmatched. Germline values: CDR1 LNHDA, CDR2 SQIVND (reference sequence). CDR3 protein: CASSIAGGPGYEQYF. The CDR3 DNA reads as TGTGCCAGTAGTATAGCGGGAGGGCCCGGCTACGAGCAGTACTTC.

This chain connects TRBV7-9 to TRBJ1-2; 8 bases match TRBD1. The CDR3 covers 14 residues. The germline V gene encodes CDR1 SEHNR and CDR2 FQNEAQ (reference sequence). V was clipped by 1 base and J by 8 bases; unmatched bases: 6. The CDR3 region has the DNA TGTGCCAGCAGCTTAGAGTCAGGGGGCCGAGGCTACACCTTC. Residues: CASSLESGGRGYTF. The full variable domain, its missing parts supplied by reference TRBV7-9 and TRBJ1-2, is DTGVSQNPRHKITKRGQNVTFRCDPISEHNRLYWYRQTLGQGPEFLTYFQNEAQLEKSRLLSDRFSAERPKGSFSTLEIQRTEQGDSAMYLCASSLESGGRGYTFGSGTRLTVV.

Details on this clone: This may stem from a read error, because a much larger clone lies one nucleotide away. The rearrangement joins TRBV7-3 to TRBJ1-1, with no clear D. Germline V gene sequence: CDR1 SGHTA, CDR2 FQGTGA. There are 13 residues in the CDR3. V was pared by 4 bases and J by 0 bases, with 6 bases between. The CDR3 bases are TGTGCCAGCAGCTCAGGCTTGAACACTGAAGCTTTCTTT. The encoded protein is CASSSGLNTEAFF.

This clone has only a few counts. V usage is TRBV4-3 and J usage is TRBJ2-7, with 7 nucleotides matching TRBD2. The CDR3 runs to 14 residues. The germline V gene has CDR1 LGHNA and CDR2 YSLEER. V lost 0 bases and J lost 5; bases outside the gene matches: 4. CDR3: CASSQDGGRHEQYF. The DNA of the CDR3 is TGCGCCAGCAGCCAAGACGGGGGGAGGCACGAGCAGTACTTC.

V and J are TRBV5-4 and TRBJ2-7; the D gene is possibly TRBD2 (5 bases). The ends were cut back, 4 bases at V and 0 bases at J, with 11 bases in the middle. The CDR3 has 14 residues. The germline V gene has CDR1 SGHNT and CDR2 YYREEE (reference sequence). The CDR3 region is CASSPKRASYEQYF. In DNA, the CDR3 is TGTGCCAGCAGCCCCAAGAGGGCCTCCTACGAGCAGTACTTC.

This clone was seen ten or more times. The rearrangement uses TRBV6-5 and TRBJ2-2; 7 positions agree with TRBD1. CDR1 and CDR2 (germline): MNHEY, SVGAGI. The CDR3 runs 15 residues. V shed 2 bases, J shed 5 bases, and the junction held 5 bases outside the gene matches. The CDR3 DNA reads as TGTGCCAGCAGTTACGAGGGGGCGCGAACCGGGGAGCTGTTTTTT. This translates into CASSYEGARTGELFF.

The chain recombines TRBV7-9 with TRBJ2-7; D is undetermined. Germline loops: CDR1 SEHNR, CDR2 FQNEAQ (reference sequence). Trimming cost V 5 bases and J 3 bases, with 14 bases left between them. CDR3 length: 14 residues. The CDR3 sequence is CASSPWSTNYEQYF. As DNA, the CDR3 is TGTGCCAGCAGCCCCTGGTCCACAAACTACGAGCAGTACTTC.

The gene calls are TRBV28 and TRBJ1-1, with D uncertain. The CDR3 consists of 12 residues. V was shortened by 6 bases and J by 3 bases, with 8 bases between the two germline ends. Germline V gene lookup returns CDR1 MDHEN and CDR2 SYDVKM. The DNA for the CDR3 is TGTGCCAGCAGCTCAGTGGACACTGAAGCTTTCTTT. It codes for CASSSVDTEAFF.

The chain carries TRBV7-3 and TRBJ2-5, with 8 bases aligning to TRBD1. CDR3 length: 16 residues. The V segment lost 5 bases and the J segment 4 bases; nucleotides outside the gene matches: 12. Germline-derived CDR1 and CDR2 are SGHTA and FQGTGA. The CDR3 protein is CASSPRRSRGRETQYF. The CDR3 DNA sequence: TGTGCCAGCAGCCCAAGGCGGTCCAGGGGGCGAGAGACCCAGTACTTC.

The chain joins TRBV28 to TRBJ1-1; 7 bases match TRBD1. The germline V gene encodes CDR1 MDHEN and CDR2 SYDVKM. V trimming: 6 bases; J trimming: 0 bases; junction bases outside the gene matches: 7. The CDR3 has 15 amino acids. This CDR3 is CASRGTETMNTEAFF. The CDR3 DNA reads as TGTGCCAGCAGGGGGACAGAAACCATGAACACTGAAGCTTTCTTT. The whole variable domain, filled in from reference TRBV28 and TRBJ1-1, reads DVKVTQSSRYLVKRTGEKVFLECVQDMDHENMFWYRQDPGLGLRLIYFSYDVKMKEKGDIPEGYSVSREKKERFSLILESASTNQTSMYLCASRGTETMNTEAFFGQGTRLTVV.